The clone carrying this T cell receptor beta chain was seen a handful of times. The antigen remains undetermined. The source of the sample is a study of response to subunit inactivated influenza vaccine. This CDR3 spans 14 amino acids. CDR1 and CDR2 (germline): SGHAT, FQNNGV. The V and J ends lost 3 bases and 7 bases respectively, with 13 bases between them. Study-level results: Authors proposed each seasonal influenza vaccination draws in few new T cells.

TCRdb re-analysed the RT-PCR reads in MiXCR, keeping a single row per CDR3 protein. The data contain hundreds of thousands of distinct CDR3 sequences, around 8% of them singletons. The chain is built from TRBV11-2 and TRBJ1-3; possibly TRBD1 for D (6 bases). The source was PBMCs from blood, collected roughly 24 months after vaccination. The TCR was taken from a man aged 50 to 69 who received an inactivated influenza vaccine. The CDR3 sequence: CASSFTGLGNTIYF. In DNA form, the CDR3 reads TGTGCCAGCAGCTTCACAGGGTTAGGGAACACCATATATTTT. Using reference TRBV11-2 and TRBJ1-3 for the parts outside the CDR3, the full variable domain is EAGVAQSPRYKIIEKRQSVAFWCNPISGHATLYWYQQILGQGPKLLIQFQNNGVVDDSQLPKDRFSAERLKGVDSTLKIQPAKLEDSAVYLCASSFTGLGNTIYFGEGSWLTVV.